This TCR beta chain was recovered during a study of T cells expressing NK-cell markers. Study summary: According to the study, TCR beta repertoires originated from sorted CD3+CD56+NKG2C+, CD3+CD56+NKG2C- and CD3+CD56-NKG2C+ T cells. General study results and limits: In a few donors, dominant clonotypes made up 28.3-60.1% of CD3+CD56-NKG2C+ cells. In several donors, dominant CD3+CD56+NKG2C+ clones formed about 1.0-8% of CD8+ cells. HCMV specificity was not established for the expanded NKG2C+ T cell clones.

Following a re-call of the 5' RACE reads, TCRdb has one entry per CDR3 protein and lacks DNA. There are about 460,000 distinct CDR3 sequences in the sample, with over 1.1% held by the top ten. The CDR3 runs 15 residues. Comments on this clonotype: Its antigen is not identified.

Sequenced input: blood T cells: a sorted CD56 or NKG2C T cell subset, CD4+ or CD8+ T cells, or bulk PBMC T cells (not recorded which). The chain uses TRBV12-3 or TRBV12-4 and TRBJ2-3; TCRdb gives TRBD2 as the D gene, but with no DNA this cannot be confirmed. This receptor was identified in a woman aged 50 to 65 in good health. This chain's CDR3 is CASGPGLPSTDTQYF.